Presented here are 29 T cell receptor beta chains from one specimen sequenced in a study of post-analysis software for immune sequencing data. The study, taken as a whole, reports: There were four or five TRBV segments more frequent in patients than controls, and TRBV5-6, TRBV5-1 and TRBV20-1 were among them.

Antigens of these TCRs are unknown. cDNA libraries of TCR beta carried unique molecular identifiers. TCRdb ran MiXCR on the PCR reads and lists one entry per CDR3 protein. Here the sample spans hundreds of thousands of distinct CDR3 sequences, 55% to 60% being singletons. What was sequenced was blood. The source of these receptors is a girl under 10 years old with multiple sclerosis.

The V gene is TRBV10-3, the J gene TRBJ2-4; D possibly corresponds to TRBD1 (5 bases). This CDR3 comprises 16 residues. The V end was cut by 0 bases, the J end by 3 bases, with 12 bases between. Per the germline V gene, CDR1 is ENHRY and CDR2 is SYGVKD. As DNA, the CDR3 is TGTGCCATCAGTGAGTCATTCCAGGGCGGCAAAAACATTCAGTACTTC. As protein: CAISESFQGGKNIQYF.

The gene calls are TRBV4-2 and TRBJ2-5, with D possibly called TRBD1 or TRBD2 (6 bases each). CDR1 and CDR2 (germline): LGHNA, YNFKEQ. Trimming removed 0 bases from V and 5 bases from J, with 16 bases in between. The CDR3 loop spans 16 amino acids. The CDR3 sequence is CASSQDGGPVGETQYF. The CDR3, as DNA: TGTGCCAGCAGCCAAGATGGGGGGCCCGTGGGTGAGACCCAGTACTTC.

The chain combines TRBV14 with TRBJ2-5; TRBD1 matches 7 bases. Germline CDR1 is SGHDN and CDR2 is FVKESK. The V gene end was trimmed by 0 bases and the J gene end by 11 bases; junction bases not matched to a gene: 12. This CDR3 spans 15 amino acids. CDR3 sequence reads: CASSQELGQRNEQYF. CDR3 nucleotides: TGTGCCAGCAGCCAAGAATTGGGACAGAGGAATGAGCAGTACTTC.

This clonotype came up a few times. This sequence joins TRBV27 and TRBJ2-3, with D unresolved. Looked up from germline, CDR1 is MNHEY and CDR2 is SMNVEV (reference sequence). The ends were cut back, 5 bases at V and 4 bases at J, with 7 bases in the middle. This CDR3 has 12 residues. The CDR3 coding sequence is TGTGCCAGCAGTCAGTTGGCAGATACGCAGTATTTT. Its translation: CASSQLADTQYF.

V is TRBV7-2 and J is TRBJ2-1; 7 bases match TRBD2. The CDR3 has 16 residues. Losses at the gene ends were 3 bases for V and 6 bases for J; bases not matched to a gene: 11. The germline V gene has CDR1 SGHTA and CDR2 FQGNSA. CDR3 bases: TGTGCCAGCAGCTTTCCCGGACTAGTAGGAGGCAATGAGCAGTTCTTC. Translating gives CASSFPGLVGGNEQFF.

The chain uses TRBV2 and TRBJ2-3; TRBD1 aligns across 7 bases. V lost 4 bases to trimming and J lost 2 bases; unmatched junction nucleotides: 9. CDR3 size: 16 residues. Germline CDR1 is SNHLY and CDR2 is FYNNEI. The CDR3 region is CASSVEGQLNTDTQYF. CDR3 coding DNA: TGTGCCAGCAGTGTCGAGGGACAGCTAAACACAGATACGCAGTATTTT.

This chain joins TRBV12-3 or TRBV12-4 and TRBJ2-7, with D perhaps being TRBD1 or TRBD2 (5 bases each). The CDR3 is made up of 14 amino acids. V was pared by 6 bases and J by 3 bases, with 15 bases between. The CDR3 DNA reads as TGTGCCAGCAGCCAAGATGGGACCTACTACGAGCAGTACTTC. Encoded protein: CASSQDGTYYEQYF.

The gene calls are TRBV7-2 and TRBJ2-3; the D gene could be TRBD1 or TRBD2 (5 bases each). This CDR3 has 15 amino acids. The V end lost 5 bases, the J end lost 2 bases, and 14 bases lay between the germline ends. Germline-derived CDR1 and CDR2 are SGHTA and FQGNSA. The CDR3 bases are TGTGCCAGCAGCCGTCGAGGGGCACTCACAGATACGCAGTATTTT. This sequence encodes CASSRRGALTDTQYF.

The table lists this clonotype with a few counts. The chain recombines TRBV20-1 with TRBJ2-1; the D gene is possibly TRBD2 (5 bases). The CDR3 totals 14 residues. Per germline, CDR1 DFQATT and CDR2 SNEGSKA (reference sequence). V was clipped by 5 bases and J by 0 bases, with 11 bases between them. CDR3: CSAPDLLSYNEQFF. The CDR3 DNA reads TGCAGTGCTCCGGACTTGCTCTCCTACAATGAGCAGTTCTTC.

This clonotype appeared once. V usage is TRBV12-3 or TRBV12-4 and J usage is TRBJ2-2; D gene ambiguous. Trimming pared 7 bases from V and 0 bases from J, leaving 9 bases between. The CDR3 is made up of 14 amino acids. CDR3 nucleotide sequence: TGTGCCAGCAAACGGTACGCGAACACCGGGGAGCTGTTTTTT. Amino acid sequence: CASKRYANTGELFF.

This chain connects TRBV14 to TRBJ2-1; the D is unclear. This CDR3 is built from 16 residues. With 4 bases removed from V and 4 bases from J, the gap between germline ends came to 17 bases. Germline CDR1 and CDR2: SGHDN and FVKESK. The CDR3 nucleotides are TGTGCCAGCAGCCCACTAAACCCTGACGTGTACAATGAGCAGTTCTTC. Protein: CASSPLNPDVYNEQFF. The full variable domain, rest sourced from reference TRBV14 and TRBJ2-1, is EAGVTQFPSHSVIEKGQTVTLRCDPISGHDNLYWYRRVMGKEIKFLLHFVKESKQDESGMPNNRFLAERTGGTYSTLKVQPAELEDSGVYFCASSPLNPDVYNEQFFGPGTRLTVL.

The rearrangement joins TRBV12-3 or TRBV12-4 to TRBJ1-2, with D perhaps TRBD1 (5 bases). The ends were cut back, 7 bases at V and 4 bases at J, with 10 bases in the middle. This CDR3 has 12 residues. The CDR3 DNA is TGTGCCAGCACCCTGACAGCCTATGGCTACACCTTC. Translated: CASTLTAYGYTF.

The V and J genes are TRBV13 and TRBJ1-1; D gene uncertain. The germline gives CDR1 PRHDT, CDR2 FYEKMQ (reference sequence). This CDR3 contains 15 residues. V lost 4 bases, J lost 1 base, and 13 bases lay in between. The CDR3 protein is CASSSQRPTNTEAFF. The CDR3 region has the DNA TGTGCCAGCAGCTCTCAACGGCCCACGAACACTGAAGCTTTCTTT.

This rearrangement joins TRBV7-2 to TRBJ1-2; no clear D. The CDR3 is made up of 15 amino acids. Germline V gene sequence: CDR1 SGHTA, CDR2 FQGNSA. Between the trimmed V and J ends, which lost 1 base and 4 bases, there was a span of 13 bases. The CDR3 nucleotides are TGTGCCAGCAGCTTAGGGCAGAGCTCCTCCTATGGCTACACCTTC. Its translation: CASSLGQSSSYGYTF.

Only a few counts were recorded for this clonotype. V and J are TRBV20-1 and TRBJ2-5; perhaps TRBD1 as D (6 bases). The germline V and J ends were trimmed by 1 base and 1 base, with 13 bases remaining between them. The CDR3 has 15 residues. Looked up from germline, CDR1 is DFQATT and CDR2 is SNEGSKA (reference sequence). CDR3 coding DNA: TGCAGTGCTAGAGCCCCGAGGGGGTTCCAAGAGACCCAGTACTTC. It specifies CSARAPRGFQETQYF.

The chain employs TRBV19 and TRBJ1-1, with no clear D. The germline gives CDR1 LNHDA, CDR2 SQIVND (reference sequence). The CDR3 contains 14 residues. V lost 5 bases, J lost 1 base, and 11 bases lay in between. CDR3 in DNA: TGTGCCAGTAGTGGGTATCGAAGGAACACTGAAGCTTTCTTT. Its translation is CASSGYRRNTEAFF.

This chain uses TRBV2 with TRBJ2-7; D may be TRBD1 (6 bases). V shed 6 bases and J shed 1 base, with 7 bases lying between them. CDR3 length: 12 amino acids. Germline V gene data show CDR1 as SNHLY and CDR2 as FYNNEI. The CDR3 loop reads CASSGQSYEQYF. The DNA for the CDR3 is TGTGCCAGCAGCGGACAGTCCTACGAGCAGTACTTC. Complete variable domain (other parts from reference TRBV2 and TRBJ2-7): EPEVTQTPSHQVTQMGQEVILRCVPISNHLYFYWYRQILGQKVEFLVSFYNNEISEKSEIFDDQFSVERPDGSNFTLKIRSTKLEDSAMYFCASSGQSYEQYFGPGTRLTVT.

This chain links TRBV7-2 with TRBJ2-7; D may be TRBD1 or TRBD2 (5 bases each). This CDR3 has 15 amino acids. From germline, CDR1 is SGHTA and CDR2 FQGNSA. V lost 4 bases and J lost 5, with 18 bases in between. Written as DNA, the CDR3 is TGTGCCAGCAGCTACACCCATCTCGGGGCAGACGAGCAGTACTTC. It yields the protein CASSYTHLGADEQYF.

This clonotype showed up just once. The chain uses TRBV9 and TRBJ2-3, with D perhaps assigned TRBD1 or TRBD2 (7 bases each). The CDR3 contains 17 residues. The germline gives CDR1 SGDLS, CDR2 YYNGEE. Trimming took off 4 bases at V and 0 bases at J, with 18 bases between the two ends. The CDR3 sequence is CASSPRGGTASTDTQYF. Written as DNA, the CDR3 is TGTGCCAGCAGCCCCAGGGGGGGGACCGCCAGCACAGATACGCAGTATTTT. The full variable domain, in which reference TRBV9 and TRBJ2-3 provide the parts outside the CDR3, is DSGVTQTPKHLITATGQRVTLRCSPRSGDLSVYWYQQSLDQGLQFLIQYYNGEERAKGNILERFSAQQFPDLHSELNLSSLELGDSALYFCASSPRGGTASTDTQYFGPGTRLTVL.

On this clonotype: This clone may be a read error of a much larger clone one base away. The J gene is TRBJ1-2, the V gene TRBV27; 7 positions match TRBD1. Germline loops: CDR1 MNHEY, CDR2 SMNVEV (reference sequence). The V and J ends lost 4 bases and 3 bases, in that order; junction bases with no gene match: 5. This CDR3 contains 14 residues. The CDR3 coding sequence is TGTGCCAGCAGTTCATCAGGGGGTTACTATGGCTACACCTTC. Protein sequence: CASSSSGGYYGYTF.

The rearrangement uses TRBV11-2 and TRBJ2-1; 13 bases agree with TRBD2. The V gene end was trimmed by 1 base and the J gene end by 5 bases; junction bases not matched to a gene: 5. Germline loops: CDR1 SGHAT, CDR2 FQNNGV. This CDR3 comprises 17 residues. In DNA, the CDR3 is TGTGCCAGCAGCTTAGTAACACTAGCGGGGGGGCACAATGAGCAGTTCTTC. Protein: CASSLVTLAGGHNEQFF. Complete variable domain (other parts from reference TRBV11-2 and TRBJ2-1): EAGVAQSPRYKIIEKRQSVAFWCNPISGHATLYWYQQILGQGPKLLIQFQNNGVVDDSQLPKDRFSAERLKGVDSTLKIQPAKLEDSAVYLCASSLVTLAGGHNEQFFGPGTRLTVL.

Here the CDR3 reads CSARDPGGSYNEQFF. The CDR3 nucleotides are TGCAGTGCTAGAGACCCGGGAGGCTCCTACAATGAGCAGTTCTTC. The genes are TRBV20-1 and TRBJ2-1; 7 bases match TRBD2. The trim removed 0 bases at V and 0 bases at J, leaving 2 bases unmatched. This CDR3 region has 15 residues. Per the germline V gene, CDR1 is DFQATT and CDR2 is SNEGSKA (reference sequence).

The CDR3, as DNA: TGTGCCAGCAGCCACCCTAACCGCCCAGATACGCAGTATTTT. It yields the protein CASSHPNRPDTQYF. The V call is TRBV3-1, the J call TRBJ2-3; the D is unclear. From germline, CDR1 is LGHDT and CDR2 YNNKEL (reference sequence). This CDR3 spans 14 amino acids. The V end lost 3 bases, the J end lost 4 bases, and 11 bases lay between the germline ends.

The chain links TRBV10-1 to TRBJ1-2; D unresolved. The CDR3 is 10 residues long. CDR1 WNHNN and CDR2 SYGVQD come from the germline V gene (reference sequence). Trimming shortened V by 7 bases and J by 8 bases, and 8 bases separated the two germline ends. This CDR3 reads CASIGWGYTF. In DNA, the CDR3 is TGCGCCAGCATTGGTTGGGGCTACACCTTC.

The chain recombines TRBV7-9 with TRBJ2-7, with 11 positions matching TRBD1. With the DNA end fitting TRBJ2-5 better, the J assignment may be wrong. The CDR3 loop spans 15 amino acids. Germline CDR1 reads SEHNR; CDR2 reads FQNEAQ (reference sequence). CDR3 DNA sequence: TGTGCCAGCAGCTCCCGGGACAGGGGGATGGAGACCCAGTACTTC. Translating it yields CASSSRDRGMETQYF.

The J gene is TRBJ2-1, the V gene TRBV29-1; no firm D call. Trimming stripped 5 bases from V and 5 bases from J, with 28 bases between. The germline V gene has CDR1 SQVTM and CDR2 ANQGSEA. This CDR3 region has 18 residues. The CDR3 loop reads CSVRKISVPKTCDNEQFF. CDR3 coding DNA: TGCAGCGTTCGAAAAATCTCCGTGCCCAAAACATGTGACAATGAGCAGTTCTTC.

The chain uses TRBV3-1 and TRBJ2-3; possible D gene TRBD2, 5 bases. This CDR3 has 14 residues. Per the germline V gene, CDR1 is LGHDT and CDR2 is YNNKEL (reference sequence). Trimming left V 1 base short and J 7 bases short, with 12 bases between. The DNA for the CDR3 is TGTGCCAGCAGCCAAGGTGGCGGGCGGAATACGCAGTATTTT. Amino acid sequence: CASSQGGGRNTQYF.

The V call is TRBV6-6, the J call TRBJ2-5, with 7 bases identical to TRBD1. Germline CDR1 reads MNHNY; CDR2 reads SVGAGI (reference sequence). This CDR3 is built from 14 residues. Trimming at V came to 1 base and at J to 2 bases, leaving 1 base not matched to a gene. The CDR3 nucleotides read TGTGCCAGCAGTTACTTGGGACAGCAAGAGACCCAGTACTTC. It codes for CASSYLGQQETQYF.

The chain carries TRBV11-2 and TRBJ1-2, with 9 bases matching TRBD1. The germline gives CDR1 SGHAT, CDR2 FQNNGV. This CDR3 comprises 17 residues. The junction had 8 bases not matched to a gene; V was cut back by 1 base and J by 2 bases. Here the CDR3 DNA reads TGTGCCAGCAGCTTAGGGTGGACAGGGGATCCAAACTATGGCTACACCTTC. Protein sequence: CASSLGWTGDPNYGYTF.